The 7 T cell receptor beta chains below were found in one sample sequenced in a study of Graves' ophthalmopathy and Graves' hyperthyroidism. TCR beta CDR3 amplification used RNA transcripts. RT-PCR with HTBI primers came first, then second-round multiplex PCR. TCRdb analysed the multiplex PCR reads with MiXCR anew, one entry per CDR3 protein. Of some 350,000 distinct CDR3 sequences in the sample, about 18% were seen once. What was sequenced was peripheral blood. The receptors derive from an adult woman with stable Graves' hyperthyroidism.

The chain is built from TRBV5-5 and TRBJ2-7; D is uncertain. Trimming pared 2 bases from V and 0 bases from J, leaving 15 bases between. Germline assignment: CDR1 SGHKS and CDR2 YYEKEE (reference sequence). The CDR3 consists of 16 residues. The CDR3 sequence: CASSFTSWNSSYEQYF. Here the CDR3 DNA reads TGTGCCAGCAGCTTCACGAGTTGGAACAGCTCCTACGAGCAGTACTTC.

This clonotype occurred many times. The rearrangement joins TRBV4-1 to TRBJ2-5; perhaps TRBD2 as D (5 bases). The CDR3 runs to 14 residues. Between the trimmed V and J ends, which lost 1 base and 2 bases, there was a span of 8 bases. From germline, CDR1 is MGHRA and CDR2 YSYEKL. CDR3 nucleotide sequence: TGCGCCAGCAGCCAAGTTAGCGAACAAGAGACCCAGTACTTC. Amino acids: CASSQVSEQETQYF.

This clonotype was seen more than once but under ten times. One end of the junction is discordant with germline, which a read error may explain. This rearrangement joins TRBV30 to TRBJ2-7; perhaps TRBD2 as D (6 bases). From germline, CDR1 is GTSNPN and CDR2 SVGIG (reference sequence). The CDR3 consists of 13 residues. The CDR3 is CAWSHGGGYERYF. The CDR3, as DNA: TGTGCCTGGAGTCACGGGGGAGGCTACGAGCGGTACTTC.

This clonotype came up a few times. The chain combines TRBV6-1 with TRBJ2-1; D perhaps matches TRBD2 (5 bases). The CDR3 totals 15 residues. Per the germline V gene, CDR1 is MNHNS and CDR2 is SASEGT. The V end was cut by 7 bases, the J end by 4 bases, with 17 bases between. The CDR3 loop is CASKEDQREYNEQFF. The CDR3 DNA sequence: TGTGCCAGCAAGGAGGATCAACGAGAGTACAATGAGCAGTTCTTC.

This clonotype showed up many times. This sequence joins TRBV20-1 and TRBJ1-6; D unclear. The CDR3 runs 14 residues. Germline-derived CDR1 and CDR2 are DFQATT and SNEGSKA (reference sequence). Trimming left V 5 bases short and J 7 bases short, with 15 bases between. The CDR3 is CSAVPGFNNSPLHF. DNA of the CDR3: TGCAGTGCTGTCCCCGGGTTCAACAATTCACCCCTCCACTTT.

This clonotype was counted at least ten times. The gene calls are TRBV7-9 and TRBJ1-1; D uncertain. V lost 4 bases, J lost 5 bases, and 8 bases lay in between. The CDR3 is 12 amino acids. CDR1 and CDR2 (germline): SEHNR, FQNEAQ (reference sequence). CDR3 DNA: TGTGCCAGCAGCTCCTCCCGGACTGAAGCTTTCTTT. The encoded protein is CASSSSRTEAFF.

For this clonotype: A single base separates this from a much larger clone, so it may be a read error. The chain couples TRBV9 to TRBJ2-7; D is perhaps TRBD2 (6 bases). Germline loops: CDR1 SGDLS, CDR2 YYNGEE. The CDR3 sequence is 14 residues long. V was clipped by 4 bases and J by 7 bases, with 18 bases between them. The CDR3 DNA reads TGTGCCAGCAGCATAGCAGGAACCGGAGGGGAGCAGTACTTC. Its protein is CASSIAGTGGEQYF. Variable domain in full (rest from reference TRBV9 and TRBJ2-7): DSGVTQTPKHLITATGQRVTLRCSPRSGDLSVYWYQQSLDQGLQFLIQYYNGEERAKGNILERFSAQQFPDLHSELNLSSLELGDSALYFCASSIAGTGGEQYFGPGTRLTVT.